The clone carrying this T cell receptor (beta chain) has a count of ten or more. Antigen unknown. Researchers prepared the TCRbeta library using unique molecular identifiers, the study reports. TCRdb recomputed calls from the PCR reads with MiXCR, one row per CDR3 protein. Here the sample spans 330,000 or so distinct CDR3 sequences, just over 7.5% being singletons. Germline values: CDR1 SGHKS, CDR2 YYEKEE (reference sequence). V shed 0 bases and J shed 3 bases, with 10 bases lying between them. The CDR3 runs to 14 residues. This sample is drawn from a study of T-cell reconstitution after alpha-beta-depleted transplantation in children. The study's findings and limits: Alpha-beta T cells present about two months after transplant were reported to originate from several hundred expanded graft clones. TCRbeta diversity was high at day 60 in some patients (a result of surviving recipient T cells and thymic progenitors). The authors attributed T-cell counts and diversity one year after transplant mostly to newly produced T cells.

The source of this sequence is a female patient aged 2-10 years who had a stem cell transplant for Fanconi anemia, so the T cells may come from the graft donor. Sequenced material: peripheral blood, taken 360 days after TCRalphabeta/CD19-depleted stem cell transplant. The gene calls are TRBV5-5 and TRBJ2-7, with D perhaps matching TRBD1 (6 bases). CDR3 nucleotide sequence: TGTGCCAGCAGCTTGGCTACAGGGATCTACGAGCAGTACTTC. As protein: CASSLATGIYEQYF.